Shown below are 15 T cell receptor beta chains from a single sample sequenced in a study of beta chain features in type 1 diabetes. The investigators reverse transcribed all of the isolated RNA, so they sequenced expressed TCRB transcripts. Here immunoSEQ multiplex PCR was the method, and the copy in TCRdb shows in-frame clones only, minus some. Among about 260,000 clones listed, roughly 70% were seen once. Sample: naive CD4+ T cells from blood. These receptors were obtained from a man younger than 40 in good health.

CDR3 sequence (DNA): TGTGCCAGCAGCCCGGGGTTCCACATTCAGTACTTC. Amino acids: CASSPGFHIQYF. V gene TRBV7-8 combines with J gene TRBJ2-4; a possible D gene is TRBD2 (5 bases). Germline loops: CDR1 SGHVS, CDR2 FQNEAQ. The CDR3 is 12 amino acids. The V end was cut by 5 bases, the J end by 8 bases, with 10 bases between.

This rearrangement joins TRBV11-2 to TRBJ2-7; a possible D gene is TRBD1 (6 bases). CDR1 is SGHAT and CDR2 is FQNNGV in the germline V gene. Deletions cut 3 bases from V and 2 bases from J, with 11 bases between. This CDR3 contains 14 residues. DNA for the CDR3: TGTGCCAGCAGCTTGGTTTCAGGGGCCTACGAGCAGTACTTC. Its translation is CASSLVSGAYEQYF.

The sample holds a few counts of this clone. The V call is TRBV10-3, the J call TRBJ2-5; maybe TRBD1 (6 bases). V lost 5 bases and J 5 bases, leaving 15 bases between the germline ends. Germline CDR1 and CDR2: ENHRY and SYGVKD. The CDR3 is 14 amino acids. CDR3 coding DNA: TGTGCCATCAGTTACACCACAGGGTTGGAGACCCAGTACTTC. Its translation: CAISYTTGLETQYF.

This clone appeared a single time. V is TRBV7-2 and J is TRBJ2-7, with D unresolved. Germline CDR1 is SGHTA and CDR2 is FQGNSA. The CDR3 is 13 amino acids. V lost 4 bases, J lost 9 bases, and 16 bases lay in between. The CDR3 is CASSYGEGKAQYF. In DNA, the CDR3 is TGTGCCAGCAGCTATGGGGAAGGCAAAGCGCAGTACTTC. The whole variable domain, remainder taken from reference TRBV7-2 and TRBJ2-7, is GAGVSQSPSNKVTEKGKDVELRCDPISGHTALYWYRQSLGQGLEFLIYFQGNSAPDKSGLPSDRFSAERTGGSVSTLTIQRTQQEDSAVYLCASSYGEGKAQYFGPGTRLTVT.

The chain couples TRBV29-1 to TRBJ2-7; the D call may be TRBD1 or TRBD2 (5 bases each). This CDR3 comprises 15 residues. From germline, CDR1 is SQVTM and CDR2 ANQGSEA. Trimming took off 6 bases at V and 0 bases at J, with 18 bases between the two ends. The DNA for the CDR3 is TGCAGCGTCGACCTAGGGACCGGCAACTCCTACGAGCAGTACTTC. Translation: CSVDLGTGNSYEQYF.

This sequence joins TRBV29-1 and TRBJ2-4; D perhaps matches TRBD2 (5 bases). The V gene's germline CDR1 is SQVTM and CDR2 ANQGSEA. V was cut by 3 bases and J by 6 bases, with 12 bases left in between. The CDR3 covers 13 residues. CDR3 protein: CSVELGAINIQYF. The DNA for the CDR3 is TGCAGCGTTGAGCTGGGAGCAATAAACATTCAGTACTTC.

This clone was seen more than once but under ten times. V and J are TRBV25-1 and TRBJ1-2; no definite D call. Germline-derived CDR1 and CDR2 are MGHDK and SYGVNS. Deletions cut 5 bases from V and 3 bases from J, with 7 bases between. The CDR3 spans 12 residues. CDR3 sequence reads: CASSFTDYGYTF. In DNA form, the CDR3 reads TGTGCCAGCAGTTTTACAGACTATGGCTACACCTTC.

J is TRBJ2-3 and V is TRBV7-2; the match to TRBD2 covers 7 bases. Germline-derived CDR1 and CDR2 are SGHTA and FQGNSA. The CDR3 is 14 residues long. The trim removed 0 bases at V and 4 bases at J, leaving 1 base unmatched. DNA for the CDR3: TGTGCCAGCAGCTTAGCAAGCGGGGCAGATACGCAGTATTTT. This codes for CASSLASGADTQYF.

The chain carries TRBV7-9 and TRBJ1-2, with D perhaps matching TRBD1 (6 bases). CDR3 length: 15 residues. The V and J ends lost 5 bases and 3 bases respectively, with 16 bases between them. Germline loops: CDR1 SEHNR, CDR2 FQNEAQ (reference sequence). CDR3 in amino acids: CASSNYRERDYGYTF. In nucleotides, the CDR3 is TGTGCCAGCAGCAACTACAGGGAACGCGACTATGGCTACACCTTC.

This chain uses TRBV18 with TRBJ2-5; D call uncertain. V was pared by 3 bases and J by 0 bases, with 5 bases between. Germline V gene sequence: CDR1 KGHSH, CDR2 LQKENI. The CDR3 runs to 13 residues. As DNA, the CDR3 is TGTGCCAGCTCACCTCAGAACCAAGAGACCCAGTACTTC. It yields the protein CASSPQNQETQYF.

V usage is TRBV15 and J usage is TRBJ1-1; no definite D call. Trimming pared 5 bases from V and 8 bases from J, leaving 9 bases between. CDR3 length: 11 residues. CDR1 LNHNV and CDR2 YYDKDF come from the germline V gene (reference sequence). Written as DNA, the CDR3 is TGTGCCACCAGCTCTAGGCGCGAAGCTTTCTTT. This encodes CATSSRREAFF.

The V call is TRBV7-9, the J call TRBJ2-2; unclear D gene. The V gene lost 11 bases and the J gene lost 3 bases, with 10 bases spanning the gap. This CDR3 is 12 amino acids long. Germline V CDR1 and CDR2: SEHNR, FQNEAQ (reference sequence). The CDR3 here is CAATPDTGELFF. The CDR3 DNA reads TGTGCCGCAACTCCGGACACCGGGGAGCTGTTTTTT.

This chain connects TRBV2 to TRBJ2-5; either TRBD1 or TRBD2 may supply D (5 bases each). The germline CDR1 and CDR2 sequences are SNHLY and FYNNEI. CDR3 length: 12 residues. Between the trimmed V and J ends, which lost 10 bases and 9 bases, there was a span of 18 bases. The CDR3 nucleotides are TGTGCCACCGCTGGGGGATGGGAAGCCCAGTACTTC. This codes for CATAGGWEAQYF.

V and J are TRBV30 and TRBJ1-3; 7 bases are a match to TRBD1. The CDR3 covers 16 residues. Germline values: CDR1 GTSNPN, CDR2 SVGIG (reference sequence). V shed 3 bases and J 4 bases; nucleotides not matched to a gene: 12. The CDR3 protein is CAWRTTSGTAGNTIYF. CDR3 sequence (DNA): TGTGCCTGGAGAACGACCTCCGGGACAGCAGGAAACACCATATATTTT.

The V gene is TRBV7-9, the J gene TRBJ2-1; no clear D gene. V lost 3 bases and J 3 bases, leaving 6 bases between the germline ends. Germline lookup yields CDR1 SEHNR and CDR2 FQNEAQ (reference sequence). The CDR3 is made up of 13 amino acids. The CDR3 bases are TGTGCCAGCAGCTTGGCGTTCTACAATGAGCAGTTCTTC. Translating it yields CASSLAFYNEQFF.